Detailed here is one TCR beta chain. Its antigen is unidentified. Using a J-beta primer mix together with a sample-barcoded 5' primer, a second PCR was run for roughly 6 to 12 cycles. TCRdb reanalysed the 5' RACE reads using MiXCR and keeps one entry per CDR3 protein. Among roughly 680,000 distinct CDR3 sequences listed, about 51% were seen once. The data belong to a study of blood T cells in healthy people across ages. The germline V and J ends were trimmed by 11 bases and 5 bases, with 15 bases remaining between them. The CDR3 consists of 12 residues. Germline V gene lookup returns CDR1 SNHLY and CDR2 FYNNEI. Study-wide points: Diversity estimated from one million T cells was considered an underestimate. Per million T cells, TCR beta diversity dropped about linearly as age rose.

The receptor comes from a woman aged 80 or over in good health. The sample comprised blood. The V and J genes are TRBV2 and TRBJ2-5; D is perhaps TRBD2 (5 bases). The CDR3 bases are TGTGCCGGCACCTTGACGGGGGAGACCCAGTACTTC. Translated: CAGTLTGETQYF. Drawing the rest from reference TRBV2 and TRBJ2-5, the complete variable domain is EPEVTQTPSHQVTQMGQEVILRCVPISNHLYFYWYRQILGQKVEFLVSFYNNEISEKSEIFDDQFSVERPDGSNFTLKIRSTKLEDSAMYFCAGTLTGETQYFGPGTRLLVL.